These 16 T cell receptor beta chains share one sample of origin, sequenced in a study of identical twins. MiXCR, run by TCRdb on the 5' RACE reads, gives a single entry per CDR3 protein. Of approximately 700,000 distinct CDR3 sequences listed, around 6.1% are singletons. The material sequenced was naive T cells sorted from blood. These receptors all stem from a man younger than 35 in good health.

This clonotype came up a few times. The chain has TRBV5-1 and TRBJ1-1; D ambiguous. Germline V gene lookup returns CDR1 SGHRS and CDR2 YFSETQ. This CDR3 is 15 amino acids long. V was pared by 0 bases and J by 6 bases, with 15 bases between. CDR3 DNA sequence: TGCGCCAGCAGCTTGGTAGGGAGGGATTGGTCTGAAGCTTTCTTT. Amino acid sequence: CASSLVGRDWSEAFF.

This clonotype showed up many times. V is TRBV20-1 and J is TRBJ2-2; D remains unclear. Germline CDR1 and CDR2: DFQATT and SNEGSKA (reference sequence). Trimming pared 0 bases from V and 0 bases from J, leaving 14 bases between. The CDR3 extends over 17 amino acids. The CDR3 DNA reads TGCAGTGCTAGAGATATCCGCCAGGTCGCGAACACCGGGGAGCTGTTTTTT. As protein: CSARDIRQVANTGELFF.

In this sample, this clonotype turned up many times. The chain joins TRBV6-5 to TRBJ2-3; D unresolved. The V end lost 2 bases, the J end lost 0 bases, and 3 bases lay between the germline ends. The CDR3 is 13 amino acids. The germline CDR1 and CDR2 sequences are MNHEY and SVGAGI. CDR3 sequence (DNA): TGTGCCAGCAGTTACACTAGCACAGATACGCAGTATTTT. Its protein is CASSYTSTDTQYF.

The rearrangement uses TRBV11-2 and TRBJ2-1; TRBD2 matches at 8 bases. The CDR3 spans 16 residues. The V segment lost 1 base and the J segment 12 bases; nucleotides outside the gene matches: 14. CDR1 and CDR2 from the germline V gene are SGHAT and FQNNGV. The CDR3 here is CASSLVSGPAGEGQFF. In DNA form, the CDR3 reads TGTGCCAGCAGCTTAGTTAGCGGTCCAGCGGGAGAAGGGCAGTTCTTC.

Many counts were recorded for this clonotype. The chain carries TRBV29-1 and TRBJ2-3; D gene unclear. The CDR3 covers 13 residues. Trimming cost V 4 bases and J 2 bases, with 10 bases left between them. Germline CDR1 and CDR2: SQVTM and ANQGSEA. The CDR3 DNA reads as TGCAGCGTTGTCCACATTAACACAGATACGCAGTATTTT. Translated, it gives CSVVHINTDTQYF.

This clonotype was recorded many times. This chain joins TRBV7-2 and TRBJ2-3; 7 positions match TRBD2. This CDR3 contains 15 residues. The V gene end was trimmed by 5 bases and the J gene end by 3 bases; junction bases not matched to a gene: 8. CDR1 and CDR2 from the germline V gene are SGHTA and FQGNSA. CDR3 residues: CASSGLEGGTDTQYF. CDR3 coding DNA: TGTGCCAGCAGCGGGTTGGAGGGAGGGACAGATACGCAGTATTTT.

This clonotype appeared a few times. The gene calls are TRBV30 and TRBJ1-2; no reliable D call. Germline-derived CDR1 and CDR2 are GTSNPN and SVGIG (reference sequence). The length of the CDR3 is 14 residues. Between the trimmed V and J ends, which lost 0 bases and 6 bases, there was a span of 14 bases. CDR3 in amino acids: CAWSVIVGRNGYTF. The CDR3 DNA follows: TGTGCCTGGAGTGTTATTGTAGGACGTAATGGCTACACCTTC. The full variable domain, in which reference TRBV30 and TRBJ1-2 provide the parts outside the CDR3, is SQTIHQWPATLVQPVGSPLSLECTVEGTSNPNLYWYRQAAGRGLQLLFYSVGIGQISSEVPQNLSASRPQDRQFILSSKKLLLSDSGFYLCAWSVIVGRNGYTFGSGTRLTVV.

CDR3 nucleotide sequence: TGCAGTGCTATGCGGGGTATGAACACTGAAGCTTTCTTT. It yields the protein CSAMRGMNTEAFF. J is TRBJ1-1 and V is TRBV20-1; D is undetermined. From germline, CDR1 is DFQATT and CDR2 SNEGSKA (reference sequence). The length of the CDR3 is 13 residues. Trimming cost V 4 bases and J 0 bases, with 9 bases left between them.

This clonotype was picked up many times. V gene TRBV12-3 or TRBV12-4 combines with J gene TRBJ1-2; no firm D call. The germline V and J ends were trimmed by 5 bases and 6 bases, with 13 bases remaining between them. The CDR3 runs to 13 residues. CDR3 DNA: TGTGCCAGCAGTGAGAGGGTATTGCATGGCTACACCTTC. This codes for CASSERVLHGYTF.

This clonotype was detected ten times or more. This chain links TRBV12-3 or TRBV12-4 with TRBJ2-1; TRBD2 is a possible D gene (6 bases). Trimming took 1 base from V and 8 from J, leaving 9 bases between them. CDR3 length: 13 residues. CDR3: CASSLGGGYEQFF. The CDR3 DNA sequence: TGTGCCAGCAGTTTAGGGGGAGGCTATGAGCAGTTCTTC.

In this sample, this clonotype turned up many times. The gene calls are TRBV29-1 and TRBJ2-1, with 10 bases aligning to TRBD1. CDR3 size: 12 residues. V lost 4 bases to trimming and J lost 10 bases; unmatched junction nucleotides: 4. CDR1 is SQVTM and CDR2 is ANQGSEA in the germline V gene. CDR3 in amino acids: CSVGGQGVEQFF. As DNA, the CDR3 is TGCAGCGTTGGAGGACAGGGGGTCGAGCAGTTCTTC.

J is TRBJ1-1 and V is TRBV11-2; D ambiguous. The germline V gene has CDR1 SGHAT and CDR2 FQNNGV. The V end was cut by 0 bases, the J end by 1 base, with 9 bases between. CDR3 length: 15 amino acids. DNA for the CDR3: TGTGCCAGCAGCTTAGAGCAAACGGGGAACACTGAAGCTTTCTTT. It codes for CASSLEQTGNTEAFF. Full variable domain (missing parts from reference TRBV11-2 and TRBJ1-1): EAGVAQSPRYKIIEKRQSVAFWCNPISGHATLYWYQQILGQGPKLLIQFQNNGVVDDSQLPKDRFSAERLKGVDSTLKIQPAKLEDSAVYLCASSLEQTGNTEAFFGQGTRLTVV.

The chain carries TRBV7-9 and TRBJ2-5; D possibly corresponds to TRBD1 (6 bases). The CDR3 spans 17 residues. The V gene's germline CDR1 is SEHNR and CDR2 FQNEAQ (reference sequence). V lost 5 bases and J lost 2, with 21 bases in between. In DNA form, the CDR3 reads TGTGCCAGCAGCCCAACGGGAAAATCAGGGGAACAAGAGACCCAGTACTTC. Protein: CASSPTGKSGEQETQYF.

Many counts were recorded for this clonotype. This chain connects TRBV27 to TRBJ2-1, with TRBD1 matching 9 bases. The ends lost 3 bases at V and 7 bases at J; junction bases unmatched: 7. Germline lookup yields CDR1 MNHEY and CDR2 SMNVEV (reference sequence). The CDR3 runs 15 residues. This CDR3 reads CASSFLQGAGNEQFF. The CDR3 DNA follows: TGTGCCAGCAGTTTCCTACAGGGGGCGGGGAATGAGCAGTTCTTC.

The table lists this clonotype with a few counts. The chain recombines TRBV18 with TRBJ1-2; TRBD1 matches at 8 bases. Germline CDR1 and CDR2: KGHSH and LQKENI. The junction had 12 bases not matched to a gene; V was cut back by 3 bases and J by 3 bases. The CDR3 totals 17 residues. The CDR3 region is CASSPALRTGNDYGYTF. The CDR3 DNA follows: TGTGCCAGCTCACCGGCCTTAAGGACAGGGAACGACTATGGCTACACCTTC.

This clonotype was found many times. The genes are TRBV20-1 and TRBJ1-2; D unresolved. Germline CDR1 reads DFQATT; CDR2 reads SNEGSKA (reference sequence). V lost 7 bases and J lost 5, with 5 bases in between. The CDR3 has 9 amino acids. CDR3 in amino acids: CSGSYGYTF. In DNA form, the CDR3 reads TGCAGTGGATCATATGGCTACACCTTC.